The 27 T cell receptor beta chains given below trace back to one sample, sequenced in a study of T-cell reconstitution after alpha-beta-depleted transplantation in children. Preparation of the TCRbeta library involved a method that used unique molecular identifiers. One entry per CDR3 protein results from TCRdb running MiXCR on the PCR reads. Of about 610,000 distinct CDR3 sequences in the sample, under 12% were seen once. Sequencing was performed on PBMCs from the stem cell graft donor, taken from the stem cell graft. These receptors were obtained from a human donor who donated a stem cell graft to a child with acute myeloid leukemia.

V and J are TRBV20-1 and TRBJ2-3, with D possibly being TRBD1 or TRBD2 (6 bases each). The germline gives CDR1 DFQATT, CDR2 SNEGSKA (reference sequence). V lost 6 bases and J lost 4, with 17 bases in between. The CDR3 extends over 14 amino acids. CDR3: CSAPSGGGADTQYF. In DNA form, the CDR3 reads TGCAGTGCCCCGTCAGGAGGGGGAGCAGATACGCAGTATTTT.

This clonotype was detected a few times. CDR3 sequence (DNA): TGTGCCAGCCGTAATGGAGATACGCAGTATTTT. This sequence encodes CASRNGDTQYF. V gene TRBV12-3 or TRBV12-4 combines with J gene TRBJ2-3; D ambiguous. Trimming shortened V by 8 bases and J by 5 bases, and 8 bases separated the two germline ends. CDR3 length: 11 residues.

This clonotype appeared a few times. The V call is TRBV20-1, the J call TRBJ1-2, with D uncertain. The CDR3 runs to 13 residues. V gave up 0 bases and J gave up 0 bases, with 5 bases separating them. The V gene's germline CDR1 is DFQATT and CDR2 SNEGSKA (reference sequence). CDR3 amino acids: CSARESSNYGYTF. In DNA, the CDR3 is TGCAGTGCTAGAGAATCCTCTAACTATGGCTACACCTTC.

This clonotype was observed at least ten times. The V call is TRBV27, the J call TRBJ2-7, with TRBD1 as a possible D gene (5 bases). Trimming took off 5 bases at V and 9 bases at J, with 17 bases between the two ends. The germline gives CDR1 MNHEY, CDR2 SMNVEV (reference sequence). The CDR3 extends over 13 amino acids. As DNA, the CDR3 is TGTGCCAGCAGTCCGACAGTATCGTCGCGGCAGTACTTC. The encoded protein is CASSPTVSSRQYF.

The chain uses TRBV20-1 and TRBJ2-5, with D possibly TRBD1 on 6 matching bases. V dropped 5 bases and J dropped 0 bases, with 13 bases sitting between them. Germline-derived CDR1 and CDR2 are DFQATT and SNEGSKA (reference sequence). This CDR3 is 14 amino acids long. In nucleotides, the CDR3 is TGCAGTGCTGCTTTCGGACAGAACCAAGAGACCCAGTACTTC. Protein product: CSAAFGQNQETQYF.

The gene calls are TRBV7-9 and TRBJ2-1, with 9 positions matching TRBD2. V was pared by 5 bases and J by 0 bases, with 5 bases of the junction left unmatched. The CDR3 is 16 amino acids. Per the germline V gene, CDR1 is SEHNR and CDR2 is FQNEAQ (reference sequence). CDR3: CASSPRAGGSYNEQFF. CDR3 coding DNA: TGTGCCAGCAGCCCTAGAGCGGGAGGCTCCTACAATGAGCAGTTCTTC.

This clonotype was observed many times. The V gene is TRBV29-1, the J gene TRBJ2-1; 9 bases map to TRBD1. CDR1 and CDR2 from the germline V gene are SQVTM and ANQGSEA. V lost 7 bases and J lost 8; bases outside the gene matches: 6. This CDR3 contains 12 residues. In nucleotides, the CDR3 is TGCAGCGGGCTGACAGGGGGACATGAGCAGTTCTTC. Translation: CSGLTGGHEQFF.

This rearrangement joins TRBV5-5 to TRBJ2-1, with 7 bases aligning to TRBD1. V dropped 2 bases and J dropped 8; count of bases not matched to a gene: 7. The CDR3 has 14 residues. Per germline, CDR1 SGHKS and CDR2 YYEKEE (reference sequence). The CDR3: CASSFTTGSHEQFF. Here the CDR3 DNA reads TGTGCCAGCAGCTTTACGACAGGGAGTCATGAGCAGTTCTTC.

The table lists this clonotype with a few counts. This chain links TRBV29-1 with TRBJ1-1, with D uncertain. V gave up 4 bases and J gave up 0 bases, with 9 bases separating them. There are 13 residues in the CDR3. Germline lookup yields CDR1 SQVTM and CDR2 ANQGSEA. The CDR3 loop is CSVAPLMNTEAFF. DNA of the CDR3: TGCAGCGTTGCGCCCCTCATGAACACTGAAGCTTTCTTT. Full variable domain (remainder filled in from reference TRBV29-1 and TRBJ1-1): SAVISQKPSRDICQRGTSLTIQCQVDSQVTMMFWYRQQPGQSLTLIATANQGSEATYESGFVIDKFPISRPNLTFSTLTVSNMSPEDSSIYLCSVAPLMNTEAFFGQGTRLTVV.

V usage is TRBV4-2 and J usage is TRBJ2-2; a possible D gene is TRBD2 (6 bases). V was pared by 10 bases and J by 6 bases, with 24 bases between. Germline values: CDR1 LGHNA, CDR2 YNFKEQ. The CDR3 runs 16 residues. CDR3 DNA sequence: TGTGCCATCGGCCCCGGGGTACCGGGAGTTTCCGGGGAGCTGTTTTTT. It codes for CAIGPGVPGVSGELFF.

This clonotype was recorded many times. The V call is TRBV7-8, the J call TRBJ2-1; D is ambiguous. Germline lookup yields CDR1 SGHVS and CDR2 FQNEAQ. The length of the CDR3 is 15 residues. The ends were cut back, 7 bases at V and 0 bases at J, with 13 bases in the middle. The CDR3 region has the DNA TGTGCCAGCATTCCGGCGTCGAGCTCCTACAATGAGCAGTTCTTC. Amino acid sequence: CASIPASSSYNEQFF.

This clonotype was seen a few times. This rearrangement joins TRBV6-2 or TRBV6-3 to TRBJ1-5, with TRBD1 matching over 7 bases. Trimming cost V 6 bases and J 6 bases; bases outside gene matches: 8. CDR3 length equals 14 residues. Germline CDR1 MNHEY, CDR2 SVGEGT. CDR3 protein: CASSLGGGFQPQHF. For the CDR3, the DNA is TGTGCCAGCAGCCTAGGGGGCGGGTTTCAGCCCCAGCATTTT.

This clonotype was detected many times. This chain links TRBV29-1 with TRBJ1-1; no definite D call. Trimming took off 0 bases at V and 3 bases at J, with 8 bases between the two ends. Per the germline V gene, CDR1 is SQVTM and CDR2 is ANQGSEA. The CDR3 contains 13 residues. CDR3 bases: TGCAGCGTTGAAGATCTCAGGTACACTGAAGCTTTCTTT. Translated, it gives CSVEDLRYTEAFF.

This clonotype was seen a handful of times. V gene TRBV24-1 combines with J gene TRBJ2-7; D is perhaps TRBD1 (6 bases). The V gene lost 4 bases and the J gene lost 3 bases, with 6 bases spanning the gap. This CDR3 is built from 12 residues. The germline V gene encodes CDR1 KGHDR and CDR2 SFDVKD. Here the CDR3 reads CATSEQGYEQYF. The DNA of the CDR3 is TGTGCCACCAGTGAACAGGGCTACGAGCAGTACTTC.

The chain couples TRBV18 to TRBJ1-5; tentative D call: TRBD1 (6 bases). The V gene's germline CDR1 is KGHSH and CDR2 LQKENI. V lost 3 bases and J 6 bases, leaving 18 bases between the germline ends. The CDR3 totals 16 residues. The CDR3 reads CASSPMGTISSQPQHF. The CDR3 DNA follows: TGTGCCAGCTCACCGATGGGGACAATTAGTAGTCAGCCCCAGCATTTT.

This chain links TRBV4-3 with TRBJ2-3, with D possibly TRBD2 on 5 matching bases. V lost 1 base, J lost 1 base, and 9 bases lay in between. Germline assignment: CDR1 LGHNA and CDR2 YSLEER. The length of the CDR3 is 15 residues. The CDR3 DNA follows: TGCGCCAGCAGCCAAGTTGGAGCGGGCACAGATACGCAGTATTTT. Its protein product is CASSQVGAGTDTQYF.

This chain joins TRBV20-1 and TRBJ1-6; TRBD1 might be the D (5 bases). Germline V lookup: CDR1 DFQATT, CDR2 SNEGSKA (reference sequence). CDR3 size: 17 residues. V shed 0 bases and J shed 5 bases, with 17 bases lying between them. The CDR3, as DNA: TGCAGTGCTAGAGATCTCTTCATGGGGGGAGATAATTCACCCCTCCACTTT. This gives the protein CSARDLFMGGDNSPLHF.

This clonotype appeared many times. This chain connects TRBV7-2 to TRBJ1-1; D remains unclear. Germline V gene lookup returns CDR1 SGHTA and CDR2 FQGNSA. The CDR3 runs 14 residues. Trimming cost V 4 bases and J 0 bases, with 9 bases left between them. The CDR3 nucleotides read TGTGCCAGCAGCTCGGAGGTCATGAACACTGAAGCTTTCTTT. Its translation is CASSSEVMNTEAFF.

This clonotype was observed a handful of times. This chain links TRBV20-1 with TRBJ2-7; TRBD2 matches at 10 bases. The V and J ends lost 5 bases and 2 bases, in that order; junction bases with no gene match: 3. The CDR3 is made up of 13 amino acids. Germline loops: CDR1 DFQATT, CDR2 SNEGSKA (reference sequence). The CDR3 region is CSAPSGGPYEQYF. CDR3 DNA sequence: TGCAGTGCTCCTAGCGGGGGACCCTACGAGCAGTACTTC.

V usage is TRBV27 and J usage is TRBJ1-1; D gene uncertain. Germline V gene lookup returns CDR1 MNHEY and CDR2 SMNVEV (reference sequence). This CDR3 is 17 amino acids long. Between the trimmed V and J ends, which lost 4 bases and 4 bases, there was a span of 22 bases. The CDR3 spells CASSSIPPVLRSTEAFF. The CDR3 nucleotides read TGTGCCAGCAGTTCCATACCCCCGGTTTTGAGGTCCACTGAAGCTTTCTTT.

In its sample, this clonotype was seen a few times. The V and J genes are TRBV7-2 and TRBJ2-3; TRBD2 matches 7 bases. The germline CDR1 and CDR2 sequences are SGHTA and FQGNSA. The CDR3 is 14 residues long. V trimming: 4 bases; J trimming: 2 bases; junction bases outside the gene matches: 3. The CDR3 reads CASSWGGDTDTQYF. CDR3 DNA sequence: TGTGCCAGCAGCTGGGGGGGAGACACAGATACGCAGTATTTT.

The CDR3: CASSLAGTGLTDTQYF. The CDR3 DNA reads as TGTGCCAGCAGTTTAGCCGGGACGGGTCTCACAGATACGCAGTATTTT. This rearrangement joins TRBV27 to TRBJ2-3; D tentatively reads TRBD1 or TRBD2 (5 bases each). The CDR3 extends over 16 amino acids. Germline CDR1 is MNHEY and CDR2 is SMNVEV (reference sequence). Trimming left V 2 bases short and J 2 bases short, with 14 bases between.

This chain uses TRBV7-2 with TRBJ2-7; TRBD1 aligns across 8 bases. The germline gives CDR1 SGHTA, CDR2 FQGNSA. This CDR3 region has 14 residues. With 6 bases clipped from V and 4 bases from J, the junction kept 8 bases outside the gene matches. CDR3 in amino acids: CASSSGTGYYEQYF. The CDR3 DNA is TGTGCCAGCAGTTCCGGGACAGGTTATTACGAGCAGTACTTC. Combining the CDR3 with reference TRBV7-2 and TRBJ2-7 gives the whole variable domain GAGVSQSPSNKVTEKGKDVELRCDPISGHTALYWYRQSLGQGLEFLIYFQGNSAPDKSGLPSDRFSAERTGGSVSTLTIQRTQQEDSAVYLCASSSGTGYYEQYFGPGTRLTVT.

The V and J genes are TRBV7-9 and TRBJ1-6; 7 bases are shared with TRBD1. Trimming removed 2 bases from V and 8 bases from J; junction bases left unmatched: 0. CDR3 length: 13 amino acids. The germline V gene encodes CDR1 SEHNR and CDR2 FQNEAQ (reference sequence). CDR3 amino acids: CASSLQGDSPLHF. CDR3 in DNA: TGTGCCAGCAGCTTACAGGGGGATTCACCCCTCCACTTT.

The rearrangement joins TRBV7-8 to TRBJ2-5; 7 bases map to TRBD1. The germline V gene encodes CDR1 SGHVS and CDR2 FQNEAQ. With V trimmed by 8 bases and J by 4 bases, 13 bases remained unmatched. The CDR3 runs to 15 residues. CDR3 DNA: TGTGCCAGCGTAAGATCCGACAGGGCTCGAGAGACCCAGTACTTC. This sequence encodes CASVRSDRARETQYF.

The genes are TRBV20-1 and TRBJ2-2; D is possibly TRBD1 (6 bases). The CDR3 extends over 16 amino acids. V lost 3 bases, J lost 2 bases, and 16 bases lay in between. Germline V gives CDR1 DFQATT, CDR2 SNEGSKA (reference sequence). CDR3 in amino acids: CSASQGPRRNTGELFF. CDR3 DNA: TGCAGTGCTAGCCAGGGGCCTCGGCGTAACACCGGGGAGCTGTTTTTT.

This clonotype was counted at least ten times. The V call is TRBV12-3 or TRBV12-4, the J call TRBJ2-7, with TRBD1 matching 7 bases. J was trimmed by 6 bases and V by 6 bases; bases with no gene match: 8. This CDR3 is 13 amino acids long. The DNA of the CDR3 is TGTGCCAGCAGGAAATCGACAGGGCGCGAGCAGTACTTC. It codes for CASRKSTGREQYF.